These T cell receptor beta chains were read from a single sample in a study of regulatory T cells in long-lasting Graves disease. Via MiXCR, TCRdb re-called the multiplex PCR reads, giving one row per CDR3 protein. Of some 560,000 distinct CDR3 sequences listed, 15% to 20% are singletons. This sample was shared with a second study, whose subject was T cells in Graves' hyperthyroidism and ophthalmopathy.

Sequenced material: peripheral blood mononuclear cells (PBMCs), taken at new diagnosis, from a patient treated with antithyroid drugs. The receptors were gathered from a middle-aged woman with Graves disease. Each CDR3 is given with its conserved first and last residue. The D gene is left open where the match is weak. Not all rows give a size; the values are once, few, many and, for expanded clones, a class.

V	J	size	D	DNA	CDR3
TRBV6-5	TRBJ2-5	.	.	TGTGCCAGCAGTTACTCGAGTGGCCGGGGTAGGGAGACCCAGTACTTC	CASSYSSGRGRETQYF
TRBV10-3	TRBJ2-5	many	TRBD2	TGTGCCACCGGGGGGACCTCCGAAGGGGAGACCCAGTACTTC	CATGGTSEGETQYF
TRBV12-3/TRBV12-4	TRBJ2-3	many	TRBD2	TGTGCCAGCAGCTTGCGGGGGGGCACAGATACGCAGTATTTT	CASSLRGGTDTQYF
TRBV2	TRBJ2-7	few	.	TGTGCCAGCAGTGAAGGTGTCCTCGCCCCGGACGAGCAGTACTTC	CASSEGVLAPDEQYF
TRBV5-1	TRBJ2-1	many	.	TGCGCCAGCAGCGGGTCCGCCAAGAGAAACAATGAGCAGTTCTTC	CASSGSAKRNNEQFF
TRBV4-2	TRBJ2-7	few	.	TGTGCCAGCAGTTCTTTAGGGGGGAACGAGCAGTACTTC	CASSSLGGNEQYF
TRBV6-1	TRBJ2-7	many	TRBD1	TGTGCCAGCACCCCGGGACAGGTGACTACCATCTCCTACGAGCAGTACTTC	CASTPGQVTTISYEQYF
TRBV11-2	TRBJ2-1	many	TRBD2	TGTGCCAGCAGCAACGTAGCGGGGGGGGGCAATGAGCAGTTCTTC	CASSNVAGGGNEQFF
TRBV2	TRBJ1-4	.	.	TGTGCCAGCACCTGGGTACAGGGAAGGGATGAAAAACTGTTTTTT	CASTWVQGRDEKLFF
TRBV5-1	TRBJ1-4	.	.	TGCGCCAGCAGCTTGGTATGGGACAATGGGAATGAAAAACTGTTTTTT	CASSLVWDNGNEKLFF
TRBV2	TRBJ1-1	.	TRBD1	TGTGCCAGCAGTGAGGAGGGGGCGGACACTGAAGCTTTCTTT	CASSEEGADTEAFF
TRBV11-2	TRBJ1-4	many	.	TGTGCCAGCAGCTTGACTGTGCTAAGTGAAAAACTGTTTTTT	CASSLTVLSEKLFF
TRBV7-8	TRBJ1-6	.	TRBD1	TGTGCCAGCAGCTGGGGACAGGGGCGAAATTCACCCCTCCACTTT	CASSWGQGRNSPLHF
TRBV30	TRBJ1-1	many	.	TGTGCCTGGAGTGTGGGCTTGAACACTGAAGCTTTCTTT	CAWSVGLNTEAFF
TRBV9	TRBJ1-6	few	.	TGTGCCAGCAGCGGATCTTCGGCAGGGACTAATTCACCCCTCCACTTT	CASSGSSAGTNSPLHF
TRBV30	TRBJ2-5	many	.	TGTGCCTGGAGTAGGCAAGAGACCCAGTACTTC	CAWSRQETQYF
TRBV11-2	TRBJ2-1	many	TRBD1	TGTGCCAGCAGCTTAGGGCCGGGGACAGGGCGGGATGAGCAGTTCTTC	CASSLGPGTGRDEQFF
TRBV28	TRBJ2-3	.	.	TGTGCCAGCAGTCGTCGGGACCCTAATTTATCGCAGTATTTT	CASSRRDPNLSQYF
TRBV11-2	TRBJ2-5	many	TRBD1	TGTGCCAGCAGTCACCCCGGGACAGGGGGCGAGGACTCTCAAGAGACCCAGTACTTC	CASSHPGTGGEDSQETQYF
TRBV28	TRBJ1-2	many	.	TGTGCCAGCAGTTTTTCCACCCAGGAAGGCTACACCTTC	CASSFSTQEGYTF
TRBV19	TRBJ1-4	few	.	TGTGCCAGTAGCCGGGATTTAACCGGGAAACTGTTTTTT	CASSRDLTGKLFF
TRBV29-1	TRBJ2-3	.	TRBD2	TGCAGCGTTCCCCACGGGGGGTTAGGGGATACGCAGTATTTT	CSVPHGGLGDTQYF
TRBV6-2/TRBV6-3	TRBJ1-6	few	.	TGTGCCAGCAGTTACTCGAAACTCAGATCCTCCTATAATTCACCCCTCCACTTT	CASSYSKLRSSYNSPLHF
TRBV9	TRBJ1-2	many	.	TGTGCCAGCAGCGTAGCTGGGTATGGCTACACCTTC	CASSVAGYGYTF
TRBV7-3	TRBJ1-6	many	.	TGTGCCAGCAGCCTCGGGGCTTCTTGGGATTCACCCCTCCACTTT	CASSLGASWDSPLHF
TRBV12-3/TRBV12-4	TRBJ1-2	.	.	TGTGCCAGCAGTTTACAGGGTGGCTACACCTTC	CASSLQGGYTF
TRBV12-3/TRBV12-4	TRBJ1-4	many	.	TGTGCCAGCAGTTTAGGGACGCCTGAAAAACTGTTTTTT	CASSLGTPEKLFF
TRBV11-2	TRBJ1-6	many	.	TGTGCCAGCAGCTTAGAGGATGTCAGGGGAGGCCCTTATTCACCCCTCCACTTT	CASSLEDVRGGPYSPLHF
TRBV12-3/TRBV12-4	TRBJ1-1	few	.	TGTGCCAGCAGTACCGGGACGGAAACTTTCTTT	CASSTGTETFF
TRBV7-9	TRBJ1-3	.	TRBD1	TGTGCCAGCAGTGAGGGGGACAGGCTTATCTCTGGAAACACCATATATTTT	CASSEGDRLISGNTIYF